Below, one T cell receptor beta chain is given with its context. These data belong to a study of blood T cell repertoires in COVID-19. About the study: COVID-19 samples from acute and convalescent phases originated in the United States, Italy and Spain. Sample material is recorded as cDNA or gDNA derived from T cells, B-cell-depleted T cells, or PBMCs.

In the authors' methods: Estimates of nucleated cell counts were drawn from the amplification of reference gene primers. TCRdb's table, derived via immunoSEQ multiplex PCR, lists solely in-frame clones and lacks some. V and J calls and clone size are given by that table; D and trimming were obtained from the DNA. The sample has roughly 220,000 clones, 80% to 90% seen once. Germline assignment: CDR1 KGHSY and CDR2 FQNENV. The CDR3 extends over 17 amino acids. The junction had 12 bases not matched to a gene; V was cut back by 2 bases and J by 5 bases. This sequence was found in a woman aged 55-69 years who had recovered from COVID-19. What was sequenced was peripheral blood. The rearrangement uses TRBV16 and TRBJ1-5; TRBD1 agrees at 7 bases. The CDR3 sequence is CASSQTPGPGTDQPQHF. The CDR3 DNA sequence: TGTGCCAGCAGCCAAACTCCGGGACCCGGGACAGATCAGCCCCAGCATTTT.